The rows below give T cell receptor beta chains drawn from one sample of a study of shared clonotypes between healthy human individuals. TCRdb keeps only in-frame clones here, not all; method: immunoSEQ multiplex PCR. The repertoire holds about 2.1 million clones, about 93% seen once, with more than 1.5% in the top ten. Source material: naive CD8+ T cells from PBMCs. These receptors originate from a man between 18 and 29 years old in good health. Some clones in this sample may be carry-over from other donors' samples. CDR3s include the opening cysteine and the closing phenylalanine or tryptophan. The D gene is left open where the match is weak. Clone size is not always given. Where it is, it says once, few, many or a class for expanded clones.

D gene: TRBD2; J gene: TRBJ2-5; clone size: -; V gene: TRBV18; CDR3 protein: CASSPNRGLAGQETQYF; CDR3 DNA: TGTGCCAGCTCACCCAACCGGGGACTAGCGGGGCAAGAGACCCAGTACTTC
D gene: TRBD1; J gene: TRBJ1-5; clone size: -; V gene: TRBV7-8; CDR3 protein: CASSLSRDRVGQPQHF; CDR3 DNA: TGTGCCAGCAGCTTATCCCGGGACAGGGTAGGCCAGCCCCAGCATTTT
D gene: -; J gene: TRBJ2-1; clone size: -; V gene: TRBV10-1; CDR3 protein: CASKGQLNDEQFF; CDR3 DNA: TGCGCCAGCAAAGGACAGCTGAACGATGAGCAGTTCTTC
D gene: TRBD2; J gene: TRBJ2-1; clone size: -; V gene: TRBV27; CDR3 protein: CASGLRGRSHEQFF; CDR3 DNA: TGTGCCAGCGGATTACGCGGGAGATCGCATGAGCAGTTCTTC
D gene: TRBD2; J gene: TRBJ2-5; clone size: -; V gene: TRBV4-3; CDR3 protein: CASSQGLAGAETQYF; CDR3 DNA: TGCGCCAGCAGCCAGGGCCTGGCGGGAGCAGAGACCCAGTACTTC
D gene: -; J gene: TRBJ2-7; clone size: -; V gene: TRBV29-1; CDR3 protein: CSVRGIYEQYF; CDR3 DNA: TGCAGCGTCCGAGGCATCTACGAGCAGTACTTC
D gene: -; J gene: TRBJ2-5; clone size: -; V gene: TRBV9; CDR3 protein: CASSPQGGGLGETQYF; CDR3 DNA: TGTGCCAGCAGCCCCCAGGGGGGGGGATTAGGGGAGACCCAGTACTTC
D gene: TRBD2; J gene: TRBJ2-7; clone size: -; V gene: TRBV14; CDR3 protein: CASSQGPGTSGYEQYF; CDR3 DNA: TGTGCCAGCAGCCAAGGGCCAGGGACTAGCGGTTACGAGCAGTACTTC
D gene: -; J gene: TRBJ2-2; clone size: -; V gene: TRBV9; CDR3 protein: CASSVGGIRTGELFF; CDR3 DNA: TGTGCCAGCAGCGTAGGGGGCATCAGGACCGGGGAGCTGTTTTTT
D gene: -; J gene: TRBJ1-5; clone size: -; V gene: TRBV27; CDR3 protein: CASSLYPGGMRSNQPQHF; CDR3 DNA: TGTGCCAGCAGTTTATACCCGGGGGGGATGAGATCCAATCAGCCCCAGCATTTT
D gene: TRBD1; J gene: TRBJ2-7; clone size: -; V gene: TRBV9; CDR3 protein: CASSAGPTGLYEQYF; CDR3 DNA: TGTGCCAGCAGCGCGGGGCCGACAGGGTTATACGAGCAGTACTTC
D gene: -; J gene: TRBJ2-1; clone size: -; V gene: TRBV9; CDR3 protein: CASSVSSKNEQFF; CDR3 DNA: TGTGCCAGCAGCGTAAGTTCTAAGAATGAGCAGTTCTTC
D gene: TRBD2; J gene: TRBJ2-1; clone size: -; V gene: TRBV9; CDR3 protein: CASSFAGTMGNEQFF; CDR3 DNA: TGTGCCAGCAGCTTCGCCGGGACTATGGGCAATGAGCAGTTCTTC
D gene: TRBD2; J gene: TRBJ2-7; clone size: once; V gene: TRBV19; CDR3 protein: CASSEGLAGVWEQYF; CDR3 DNA: TGTGCCAGTAGTGAGGGACTAGCGGGAGTGTGGGAGCAGTACTTC
D gene: -; J gene: TRBJ2-5; clone size: -; V gene: TRBV27; CDR3 protein: CASSSRTELETQYF; CDR3 DNA: TGTGCCAGCAGTTCCCGGACAGAATTGGAGACCCAGTACTTC
D gene: -; J gene: TRBJ2-7; clone size: -; V gene: TRBV27; CDR3 protein: CASSLQGRGRYEQYF; CDR3 DNA: TGTGCCAGCAGTTTACAGGGCAGGGGGAGGTACGAGCAGTACTTC
D gene: -; J gene: TRBJ1-4; clone size: -; V gene: TRBV7-9; CDR3 protein: CASSLSQRTNEKLFF; CDR3 DNA: TGTGCCAGCAGCTTAAGTCAGAGAACCAATGAAAAACTGTTTTTT
D gene: TRBD2; J gene: TRBJ2-1; clone size: -; V gene: TRBV28; CDR3 protein: CASSSRGRGGYNEQFF; CDR3 DNA: TGTGCCAGCAGTTCTAGGGGACGGGGGGGTTACAATGAGCAGTTCTTC
D gene: -; J gene: TRBJ2-7; clone size: -; V gene: TRBV19; CDR3 protein: CASSGTVSYEQYF; CDR3 DNA: TGTGCCAGTAGCGGGACTGTATCCTACGAGCAGTACTTC
D gene: -; J gene: TRBJ2-6; clone size: -; V gene: TRBV19; CDR3 protein: CASSMETDFYPSGANVLTF; CDR3 DNA: TGTGCCAGTAGTATGGAGACGGATTTTTATCCTTCTGGGGCCAACGTCCTGACTTTC
D gene: TRBD1; J gene: TRBJ2-7; clone size: -; V gene: TRBV27; CDR3 protein: CASSPRTGPGEQYF; CDR3 DNA: TGTGCCAGCAGTCCCCGGACAGGCCCTGGGGAGCAGTACTTC
D gene: TRBD2; J gene: TRBJ2-7; clone size: -; V gene: TRBV2; CDR3 protein: CASPPSGRAVEQYF; CDR3 DNA: TGTGCCAGCCCACCTAGCGGGAGGGCGGTTGAGCAGTACTTC
D gene: TRBD2; J gene: TRBJ2-1; clone size: -; V gene: TRBV29-1; CDR3 protein: CSVDQTSGLSPNEQFF; CDR3 DNA: TGCAGCGTTGACCAAACTAGCGGGTTGTCCCCCAATGAGCAGTTCTTC
D gene: -; J gene: TRBJ2-1; clone size: -; V gene: TRBV9; CDR3 protein: CASSVAGLTSYGEQFF; CDR3 DNA: TGTGCCAGCAGCGTAGCCGGGTTAACCTCGTACGGGGAGCAGTTCTTC
D gene: -; J gene: TRBJ2-1; clone size: -; V gene: TRBV11-2; CDR3 protein: CASSLGREEQFF; CDR3 DNA: TGTGCCAGCAGCTTGGGGCGGGAAGAGCAGTTCTTC
D gene: TRBD2; J gene: TRBJ2-1; clone size: once; V gene: TRBV28; CDR3 protein: CASLAGAHNEQFF; CDR3 DNA: TGTGCCAGTCTCGCGGGAGCCCACAATGAGCAGTTCTTC
D gene: -; J gene: TRBJ1-1; clone size: -; V gene: TRBV28; CDR3 protein: CASSVRALNTEAFF; CDR3 DNA: TGTGCCAGCAGCGTAAGGGCCTTGAACACTGAAGCTTTCTTT
D gene: -; J gene: TRBJ1-1; clone size: once; V gene: TRBV27; CDR3 protein: CASSLWANTEAFF; CDR3 DNA: TGTGCCAGCAGTTTATGGGCCAACACTGAAGCTTTCTTT
D gene: -; J gene: TRBJ2-5; clone size: -; V gene: TRBV10-3; CDR3 protein: CAISDPGTQETQYF; CDR3 DNA: TGTGCCATCAGTGATCCGGGGACCCAAGAGACCCAGTACTTC
D gene: -; J gene: TRBJ1-1; clone size: -; V gene: TRBV6-5; CDR3 protein: CASSYGQNLEAFF; CDR3 DNA: TGTGCCAGCAGTTACGGACAGAACCTTGAAGCTTTCTTT
D gene: TRBD1; J gene: TRBJ2-1; clone size: -; V gene: TRBV9; CDR3 protein: CASSVAGTGTDEQFF; CDR3 DNA: TGTGCCAGCAGCGTAGCGGGGACAGGGACCGATGAGCAGTTCTTC
D gene: TRBD1; J gene: TRBJ2-3; clone size: -; V gene: TRBV4-1; CDR3 protein: CASSPTGGPDTQYF; CDR3 DNA: TGCGCCAGCAGCCCAACAGGGGGCCCAGATACGCAGTATTTT
D gene: TRBD2; J gene: TRBJ2-5; clone size: -; V gene: TRBV13; CDR3 protein: CASSLGGGGAYSETQYF; CDR3 DNA: TGTGCCAGCAGCTTAGGCGGGGGGGGCGCGTATTCAGAGACCCAGTACTTC
D gene: TRBD1; J gene: TRBJ2-7; clone size: few; V gene: TRBV29-1; CDR3 protein: CSVAGTGTYEQYF; CDR3 DNA: TGCAGCGTCGCCGGGACAGGGACCTACGAGCAGTACTTC
D gene: TRBD1; J gene: TRBJ1-4; clone size: -; V gene: TRBV7-9; CDR3 protein: CASSHPQGTNEKLFF; CDR3 DNA: TGTGCCAGCAGCCATCCACAGGGGACTAATGAAAAACTGTTTTTT